What follows are 19 T cell receptor beta chains derived from one specimen sequenced in a study of T cells in Graves' hyperthyroidism and ophthalmopathy. TCR beta CDR3 sequences were amplified from RNA transcripts. Researchers ran a first-round RT-PCR on the TCR CDR3 using the HTBI primer set. Using its own MiXCR run on the multiplex PCR reads, TCRdb lists one record per CDR3 protein. The sample has about 270,000 distinct CDR3 sequences, 20% to 25% seen once. What was sequenced was blood. The origin of the receptors is a man aged 25-40 years with Graves' ophthalmopathy.

This clonotype appeared many times. J is TRBJ2-1 and V is TRBV11-3, with D tentatively TRBD2 (6 bases). Trimming shortened V by 3 bases and J by 5 bases, and 8 bases separated the two germline ends. Germline CDR1 is SGHNT and CDR2 is YENEEA. CDR3 size: 13 residues. The CDR3 sequence: CASSFGGNNEQFF. DNA of the CDR3: TGTGCCAGCAGCTTCGGGGGAAACAATGAGCAGTTCTTC.

As concerns this clonotype: The CDR3 does not end in the conserved phenylalanine or tryptophan, so this is likely a read error. The V gene is TRBV20-1, the J gene TRBJ2-1; no clear D gene. CDR1 and CDR2 from the germline V gene are DFQATT and SNEGSKA (reference sequence). There are 14 residues in the CDR3. The germline V and J ends were trimmed by 3 bases and 1 base, with 10 bases remaining between them. The chain's CDR3 is CSASYWVSYNEQFL. The DNA for the CDR3 is TGCAGTGCTAGTTATTGGGTTTCCTACAATGAGCAGTTCCTC.

This clonotype was recorded many times. In nucleotides, the CDR3 is TGTGCCAGCAGTGTACCGGGACTAGCGGAGGGGGAGCAGTTCTTC. This sequence encodes CASSVPGLAEGEQFF. The V and J genes are TRBV28 and TRBJ2-1; 11 nucleotides line up with TRBD2. Unmatched junction bases numbered 10, after V lost 5 bases and J lost 10 bases. Germline V gene data show CDR1 as MDHEN and CDR2 as SYDVKM. This CDR3 has 15 amino acids.

This rearrangement joins TRBV7-9 to TRBJ2-5; no reliable D call. Germline V gene data show CDR1 as SEHNR and CDR2 as FQNEAQ (reference sequence). The germline V and J ends were trimmed by 4 bases and 7 bases, with 13 bases remaining between them. The CDR3 loop spans 13 amino acids. CDR3 sequence reads: CASSYLTEPTQYF. CDR3 sequence (DNA): TGTGCCAGCAGCTATCTGACGGAGCCGACCCAGTACTTC.

This clonotype was seen many times. This chain links TRBV20-1 with TRBJ2-1; tentative D call: TRBD2 (6 bases). Per germline, CDR1 DFQATT and CDR2 SNEGSKA (reference sequence). V lost 5 bases, J lost 7 bases, and 21 bases lay in between. The CDR3 contains 15 residues. The CDR3 region is CSAGSQGSGKNEQFF. CDR3 nucleotide sequence: TGCAGTGCTGGGTCTCAGGGTAGCGGCAAAAATGAGCAGTTCTTC.

This clonotype was counted ten times or more. The V and J genes are TRBV11-2 and TRBJ2-2, with 15 bases fitting TRBD2. With V trimmed by 0 bases and J by 5 bases, 10 bases remained unmatched. Per germline, CDR1 SGHAT and CDR2 FQNNGV. This CDR3 contains 20 residues. The CDR3 region is CASSLDSGTSGRRRTGELFF. As DNA, the CDR3 is TGTGCCAGCAGCTTAGATAGTGGGACTAGCGGGAGGCGGAGAACCGGGGAGCTGTTTTTT.

Turning to this clonotype: A read error may account for a junction end that differs from germline. The V gene is TRBV11-2, the J gene TRBJ2-1; the D call may be TRBD1 or TRBD2 (5 bases each). Germline values: CDR1 SGHAT, CDR2 FQNNGV. This CDR3 comprises 17 residues. The CDR3 DNA sequence: TGCGCCAGCAGCCCCCCTGGGGCAGGGAGCTCCTACAATGAGCAGTTCTTC. This sequence encodes CASSPPGAGSSYNEQFF. The full variable domain, rest sourced from reference TRBV11-2 and TRBJ2-1, is EAGVAQSPRYKIIEKRQSVAFWCNPISGHATLYWYQQILGQGPKLLIQFQNNGVVDDSQLPKDRFSAERLKGVDSTLKIQPAKLEDSAVYLCASSPPGAGSSYNEQFFGPGTRLTVL.

There are a few counts of this clonotype. The chain links TRBV6-1 to TRBJ2-3, with TRBD2 matching over 12 bases. Germline V gene lookup returns CDR1 MNHNS and CDR2 SASEGT. The CDR3 contains 17 residues. J lost 0 bases, V lost 5 bases, and 6 bases had no gene match. CDR3 in DNA: TGTGCCAGCAGTTCGTCCGGGACTAGCGGGAGCACAGATACGCAGTATTTT. Translating gives CASSSSGTSGSTDTQYF.

This chain links TRBV7-8 with TRBJ2-5, with TRBD2 as a possible D gene (6 bases). From germline, CDR1 is SGHVS and CDR2 FQNEAQ. This CDR3 is 18 amino acids long. Trimming shortened V by 1 base and J by 0 bases, and 18 bases separated the two germline ends. The CDR3 bases are TGTGCCAGCAGCTTAGGGGCAACTAGCAACCCGTACCAAGAGACCCAGTACTTC. Translation: CASSLGATSNPYQETQYF.

This clonotype showed up many times. In DNA form, the CDR3 reads TGCAGTGCTAGAGCGGGCGAGGGTACGCAGTATTTT. Protein product: CSARAGEGTQYF. This chain connects TRBV20-1 to TRBJ2-3; TRBD2 might be the D (5 bases). CDR3 length: 12 residues. CDR1 and CDR2 (germline): DFQATT, SNEGSKA (reference sequence). Trimming left V 1 base short and J 8 bases short, with 10 bases between.

This clonotype has only a few counts. Here the CDR3 DNA reads TGTGCCAGCAGTAAACAGGGGGCGTATTACGAGCAGTACTTC. This translates into CASSKQGAYYEQYF. V and J are TRBV12-3 or TRBV12-4 and TRBJ2-7; 9 bases are a match to TRBD1. With V trimmed by 5 bases and J by 4 bases, 6 bases remained unmatched. The CDR3 spans 14 residues.

In this sample, this clonotype turned up a few times. CDR3 sequence: CASRARDTLGYEQFF. The CDR3, as DNA: TGTGCCAGCAGAGCCCGGGACACCCTGGGATATGAGCAGTTCTTC. The V gene is TRBV6-1, the J gene TRBJ2-1, with TRBD1 as a possible D gene (6 bases). The CDR3 consists of 15 residues. V was pared by 6 bases and J by 8 bases, with 20 bases between. Germline values: CDR1 MNHNS, CDR2 SASEGT.

This rearrangement joins TRBV7-8 to TRBJ2-7; D is possibly TRBD2 (7 bases). Germline V gives CDR1 SGHVS, CDR2 FQNEAQ. The CDR3 consists of 15 residues. Deletions cut 4 bases from V and 3 bases from J, with 16 bases between. The CDR3 DNA sequence: TGTGCCAGCAGCTCCCCGGGGGCGGGAGACTACGAGCAGTACTTC. Encoded protein: CASSSPGAGDYEQYF.

This clonotype was detected a few times. This chain connects TRBV6-2 or TRBV6-3 to TRBJ2-5; D is possibly TRBD2 (5 bases). Germline CDR1 reads MNHEY; CDR2 reads SVGEGT. V lost 5 bases to trimming and J lost 3 bases, with 13 bases between them. This CDR3 comprises 14 residues. This CDR3 reads CASSAGGEKETQYF. CDR3 nucleotide sequence: TGTGCCAGCAGTGCCGGAGGAGAAAAAGAGACCCAGTACTTC.

This clonotype was counted only a few times. The V gene is TRBV12-3 or TRBV12-4, the J gene TRBJ1-2; D perhaps matches TRBD1 (5 bases). V was pared by 5 bases and J by 6 bases, with 16 bases between. The CDR3 is 14 amino acids. The CDR3 DNA is TGTGCCAGCAGTCCGAACCTGGGGCTTGATGGCTACACCTTC. Translating gives CASSPNLGLDGYTF.

In its sample, this clonotype was seen a few times. J is TRBJ2-1 and V is TRBV6-1; D is unclear. Per germline, CDR1 MNHNS and CDR2 SASEGT. CDR3 length: 13 residues. V lost 7 bases to trimming and J lost 10 bases, with 17 bases between them. The CDR3 bases are TGTGCCAGCAAGGCAGCCCGCGTAGGAGAGCAGTTCTTC. Translated, it gives CASKAARVGEQFF.

This clonotype appeared many times. The rearrangement uses TRBV28 and TRBJ1-2, with 7 nucleotides matching TRBD1. The germline V gene encodes CDR1 MDHEN and CDR2 SYDVKM. The CDR3 loop spans 13 amino acids. Unmatched junction bases numbered 4, after V lost 5 bases and J lost 4 bases. CDR3 bases: TGTGCCAGCAGTCCTACAGGGGTCTATGGCTACACCTTC. Translating gives CASSPTGVYGYTF.

V usage is TRBV7-2 and J usage is TRBJ2-2, with D possibly matching TRBD2 (6 bases). V was trimmed by 2 bases and J by 5 bases, leaving 12 bases between them. The CDR3 has 15 amino acids. Germline V gene lookup returns CDR1 SGHTA and CDR2 FQGNSA. CDR3 in DNA: TGTGCCAGCAGCTTATGGGACTCAGAGACCGGGGAGCTGTTTTTT. Amino acids: CASSLWDSETGELFF.

The chain is built from TRBV5-5 and TRBJ1-2, with 8 bases fitting TRBD1. The CDR3 runs to 13 residues. Unmatched junction bases numbered 7, after V lost 4 bases and J lost 8 bases. Germline V gene sequence: CDR1 SGHKS, CDR2 YYEKEE (reference sequence). The CDR3 nucleotides are TGTGCCAGCAGCACCGGACAGGGTTGGGGCTACACCTTC. Residues: CASSTGQGWGYTF.